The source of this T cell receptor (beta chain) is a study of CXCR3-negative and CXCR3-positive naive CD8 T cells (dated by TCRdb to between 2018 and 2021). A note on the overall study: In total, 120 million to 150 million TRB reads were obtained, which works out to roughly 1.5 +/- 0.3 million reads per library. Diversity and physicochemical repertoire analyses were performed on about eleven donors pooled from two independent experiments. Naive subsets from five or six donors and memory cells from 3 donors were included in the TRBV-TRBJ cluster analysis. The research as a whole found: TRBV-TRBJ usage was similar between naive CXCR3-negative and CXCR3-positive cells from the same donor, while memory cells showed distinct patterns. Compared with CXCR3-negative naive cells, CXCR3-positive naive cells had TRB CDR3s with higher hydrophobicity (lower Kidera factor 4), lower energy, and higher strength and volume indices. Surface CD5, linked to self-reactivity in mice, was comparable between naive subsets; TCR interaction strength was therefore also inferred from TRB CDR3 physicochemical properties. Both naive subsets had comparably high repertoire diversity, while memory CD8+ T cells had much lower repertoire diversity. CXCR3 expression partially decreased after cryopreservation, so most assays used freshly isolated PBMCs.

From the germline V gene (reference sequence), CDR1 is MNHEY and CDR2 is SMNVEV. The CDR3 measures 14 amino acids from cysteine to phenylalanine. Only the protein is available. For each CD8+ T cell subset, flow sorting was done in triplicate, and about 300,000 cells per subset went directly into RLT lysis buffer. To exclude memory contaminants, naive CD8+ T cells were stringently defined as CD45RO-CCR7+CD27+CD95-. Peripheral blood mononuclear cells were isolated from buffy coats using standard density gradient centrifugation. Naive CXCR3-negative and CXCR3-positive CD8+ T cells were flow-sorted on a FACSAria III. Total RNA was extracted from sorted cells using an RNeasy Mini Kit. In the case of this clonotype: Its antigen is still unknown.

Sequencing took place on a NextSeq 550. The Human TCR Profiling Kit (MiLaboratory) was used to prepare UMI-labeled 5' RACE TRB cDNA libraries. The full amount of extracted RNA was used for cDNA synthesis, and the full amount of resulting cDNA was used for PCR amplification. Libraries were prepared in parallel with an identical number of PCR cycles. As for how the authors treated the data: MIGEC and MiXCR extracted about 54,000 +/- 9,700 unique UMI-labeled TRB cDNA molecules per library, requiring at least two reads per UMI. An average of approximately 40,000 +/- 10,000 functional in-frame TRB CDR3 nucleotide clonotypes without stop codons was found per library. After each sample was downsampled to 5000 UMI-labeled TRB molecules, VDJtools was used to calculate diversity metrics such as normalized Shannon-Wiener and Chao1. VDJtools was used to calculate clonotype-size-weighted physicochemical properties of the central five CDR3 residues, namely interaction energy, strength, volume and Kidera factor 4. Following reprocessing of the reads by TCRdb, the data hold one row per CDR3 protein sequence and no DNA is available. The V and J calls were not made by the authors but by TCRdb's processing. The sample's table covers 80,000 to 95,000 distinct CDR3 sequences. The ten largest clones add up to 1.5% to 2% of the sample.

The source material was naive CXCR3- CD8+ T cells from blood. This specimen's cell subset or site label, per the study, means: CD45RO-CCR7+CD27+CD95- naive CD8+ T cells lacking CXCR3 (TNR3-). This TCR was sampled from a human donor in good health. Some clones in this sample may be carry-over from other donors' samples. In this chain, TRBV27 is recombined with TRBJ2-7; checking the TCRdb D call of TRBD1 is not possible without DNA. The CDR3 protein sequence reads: CASSPLGRDYEQYF.